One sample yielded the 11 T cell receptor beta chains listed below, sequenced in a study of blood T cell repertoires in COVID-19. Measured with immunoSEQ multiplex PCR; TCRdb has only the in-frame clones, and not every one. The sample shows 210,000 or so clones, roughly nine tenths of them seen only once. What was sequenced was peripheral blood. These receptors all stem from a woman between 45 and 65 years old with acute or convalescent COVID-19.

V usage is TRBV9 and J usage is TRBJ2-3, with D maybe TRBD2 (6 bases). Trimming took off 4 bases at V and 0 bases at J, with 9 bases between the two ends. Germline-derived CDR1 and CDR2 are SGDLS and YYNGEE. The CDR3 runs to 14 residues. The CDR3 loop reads CASSPGGSTDTQYF. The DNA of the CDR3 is TGTGCCAGCAGCCCCGGGGGAAGCACAGATACGCAGTATTTT.

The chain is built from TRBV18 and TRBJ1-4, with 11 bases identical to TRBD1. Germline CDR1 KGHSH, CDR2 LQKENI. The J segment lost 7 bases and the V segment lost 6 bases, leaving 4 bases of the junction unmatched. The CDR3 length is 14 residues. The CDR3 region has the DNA TGTGCCAGCTCGTCCGGGACAGGGGGTGAAAAACTGTTTTTT. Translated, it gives CASSSGTGGEKLFF.

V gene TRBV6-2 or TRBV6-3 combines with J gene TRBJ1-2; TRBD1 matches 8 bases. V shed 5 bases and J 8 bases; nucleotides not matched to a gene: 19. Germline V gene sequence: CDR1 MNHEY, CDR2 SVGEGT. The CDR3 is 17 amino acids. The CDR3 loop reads CASSLLSGQAHLSGYTF. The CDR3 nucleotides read TGTGCCAGCAGTCTATTGTCGGGACAGGCACATCTATCAGGCTACACCTTC.

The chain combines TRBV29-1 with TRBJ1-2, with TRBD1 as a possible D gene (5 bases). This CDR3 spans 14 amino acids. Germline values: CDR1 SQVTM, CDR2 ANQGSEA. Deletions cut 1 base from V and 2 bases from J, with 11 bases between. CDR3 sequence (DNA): TGCAGCGTTGAAGTCCTACAGGAAAACTATGGCTACACCTTC. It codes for CSVEVLQENYGYTF.

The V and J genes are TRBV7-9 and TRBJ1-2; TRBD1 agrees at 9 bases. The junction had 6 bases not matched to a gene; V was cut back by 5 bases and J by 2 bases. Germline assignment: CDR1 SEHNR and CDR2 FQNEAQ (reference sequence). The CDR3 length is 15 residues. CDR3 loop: CASSQNRGQNYGYTF. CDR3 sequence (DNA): TGTGCCAGCAGCCAAAACAGGGGGCAAAACTATGGCTACACCTTC.

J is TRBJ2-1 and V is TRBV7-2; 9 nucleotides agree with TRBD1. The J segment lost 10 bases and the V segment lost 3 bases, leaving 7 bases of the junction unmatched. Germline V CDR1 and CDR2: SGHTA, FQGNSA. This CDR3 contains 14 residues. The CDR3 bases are TGTGCCAGCAGCTTTCGGGACAGGGATAGCGAGCAGTTCTTC. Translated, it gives CASSFRDRDSEQFF. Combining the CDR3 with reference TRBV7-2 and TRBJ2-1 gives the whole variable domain GAGVSQSPSNKVTEKGKDVELRCDPISGHTALYWYRQSLGQGLEFLIYFQGNSAPDKSGLPSDRFSAERTGGSVSTLTIQRTQQEDSAVYLCASSFRDRDSEQFFGPGTRLTVL.

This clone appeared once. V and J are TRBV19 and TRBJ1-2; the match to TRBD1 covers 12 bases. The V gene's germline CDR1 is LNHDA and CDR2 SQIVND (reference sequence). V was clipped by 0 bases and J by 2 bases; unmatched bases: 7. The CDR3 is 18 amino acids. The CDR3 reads CASSIELGQGAGNYGYTF. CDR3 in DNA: TGTGCCAGTAGTATAGAGCTGGGACAGGGGGCCGGGAACTATGGCTACACCTTC.

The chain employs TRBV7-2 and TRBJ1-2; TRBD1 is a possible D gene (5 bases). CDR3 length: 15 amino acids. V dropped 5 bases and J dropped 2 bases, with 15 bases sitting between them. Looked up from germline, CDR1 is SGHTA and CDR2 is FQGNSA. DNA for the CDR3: TGTGCCAGCAGCGTTGCGGGGGGAGTAAACTATGGCTACACCTTC. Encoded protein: CASSVAGGVNYGYTF.

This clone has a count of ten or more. CDR3: CASSQDVSGWYNEQFF. CDR3 coding DNA: TGCGCCAGCAGCCAAGATGTGTCGGGGTGGTACAATGAGCAGTTCTTC. The chain couples TRBV4-3 to TRBJ2-1; D is possibly TRBD2 (5 bases). CDR3 length: 16 amino acids. Between the trimmed V and J ends, which lost 0 bases and 4 bases, there was a span of 13 bases. Germline V CDR1 and CDR2: LGHNA, YSLEER.

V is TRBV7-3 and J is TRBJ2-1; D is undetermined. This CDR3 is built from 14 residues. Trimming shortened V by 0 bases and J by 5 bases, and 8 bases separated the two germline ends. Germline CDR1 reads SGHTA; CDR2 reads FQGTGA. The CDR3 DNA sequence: TGTGCCAGCAGCTTAACGGGCAGACACAATGAGCAGTTCTTC. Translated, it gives CASSLTGRHNEQFF.

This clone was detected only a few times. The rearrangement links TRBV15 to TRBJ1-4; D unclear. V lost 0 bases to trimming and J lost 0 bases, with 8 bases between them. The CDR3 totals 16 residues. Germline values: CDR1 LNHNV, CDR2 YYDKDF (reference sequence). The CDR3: CATSRDPGSTNEKLFF. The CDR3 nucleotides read TGTGCCACCAGCAGAGATCCGGGATCAACTAATGAAAAACTGTTTTTT. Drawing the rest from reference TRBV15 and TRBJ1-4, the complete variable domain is DAMVIQNPRYQVTQFGKPVTLSCSQTLNHNVMYWYQQKSSQAPKLLFHYYDKDFNNEADTPDNFQSRRPNTSFCFLDIRSPGLGDTAMYLCATSRDPGSTNEKLFFGSGTQLSVL.